These 5 T cell receptor beta chains came from one sample sequenced in a study of cytomegalovirus exposure and HLA in healthy donors. 13 Jbeta primers and 60 Vbeta primers were used for the PCR. Assay: immunoSEQ multiplex PCR; the TCRdb copy retains only in-frame clones and omits some. The sample records 95,000 to 100,000 clones, roughly 85% being singletons. Sequenced: PBMCs. The receptors come from a man aged 30-40 years in good health and CMV-seronegative.

The genes are TRBV7-9 and TRBJ2-1; D is possibly TRBD2 (6 bases). The CDR3 is made up of 14 amino acids. In germline, CDR1 is SEHNR, CDR2 FQNEAQ (reference sequence). V was trimmed by 1 base and J by 4 bases, leaving 8 bases between them. The CDR3 DNA sequence: TGTGCCAGCAGCTTAGACGGGGGATACAATGAGCAGTTCTTC. It yields the protein CASSLDGGYNEQFF.

CDR3 DNA: TGTGCCTGGAGTACTCCCCCGGGACAGGGTATTAATGAGCAGTTCTTC. Protein product: CAWSTPPGQGINEQFF. The chain links TRBV30 to TRBJ2-1, with 9 bases identical to TRBD1. V gave up 2 bases and J gave up 7 bases; unmatched junction bases: 12. CDR3 length equals 16 residues. Per germline, CDR1 GTSNPN and CDR2 SVGIG (reference sequence).

This clone was seen only once. CDR3 protein: CASSSKDSLGRYEQYF. CDR3 nucleotide sequence: TGTGCCAGCAGCTCGAAGGACAGCTTAGGAAGATACGAGCAGTACTTC. V gene TRBV7-9 combines with J gene TRBJ2-7; possibly TRBD1 for D (6 bases). Trimming cost V 4 bases and J 4 bases, with 20 bases left between them. Germline assignment: CDR1 SEHNR and CDR2 FQNEAQ (reference sequence). The CDR3 totals 16 residues.

This chain connects TRBV2 to TRBJ2-2, with 7 nucleotides matching TRBD1. This CDR3 is 14 amino acids long. Germline loops: CDR1 SNHLY, CDR2 FYNNEI. With V trimmed by 6 bases and J by 2 bases, 3 bases remained unmatched. The CDR3 region has the DNA TGTGCCAGCAGGGGACAGTATAACACCGGGGAGCTGTTTTTT. Translated: CASRGQYNTGELFF.

The V and J genes are TRBV28 and TRBJ1-6, with D possibly matching TRBD1 (5 bases). The length of the CDR3 is 16 residues. V gave up 2 bases and J gave up 3 bases, with 11 bases separating them. CDR1 and CDR2 (germline): MDHEN, SYDVKM. CDR3 region: CASSLESGGYNSPLHF. The CDR3 DNA follows: TGTGCCAGCAGTTTAGAGTCCGGGGGCTATAATTCACCCCTCCACTTT.